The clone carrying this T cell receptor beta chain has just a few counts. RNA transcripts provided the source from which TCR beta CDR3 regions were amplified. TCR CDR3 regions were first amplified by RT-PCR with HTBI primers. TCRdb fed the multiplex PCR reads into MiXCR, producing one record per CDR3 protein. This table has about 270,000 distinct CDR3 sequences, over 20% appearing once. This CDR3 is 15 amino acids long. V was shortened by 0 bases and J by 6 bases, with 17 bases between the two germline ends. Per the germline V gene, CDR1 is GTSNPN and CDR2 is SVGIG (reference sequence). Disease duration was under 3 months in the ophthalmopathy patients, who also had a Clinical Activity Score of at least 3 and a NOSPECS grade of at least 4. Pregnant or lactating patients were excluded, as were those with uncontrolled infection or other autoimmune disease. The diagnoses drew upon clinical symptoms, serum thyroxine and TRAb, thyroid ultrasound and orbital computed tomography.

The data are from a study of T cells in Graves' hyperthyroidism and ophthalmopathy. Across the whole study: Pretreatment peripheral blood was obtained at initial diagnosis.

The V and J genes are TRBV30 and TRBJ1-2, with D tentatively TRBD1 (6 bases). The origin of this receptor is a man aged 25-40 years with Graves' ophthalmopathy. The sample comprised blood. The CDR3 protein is CAWSVPQGRKDGYTF. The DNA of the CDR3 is TGTGCCTGGAGTGTACCCCAGGGGAGAAAGGATGGCTACACCTTC.